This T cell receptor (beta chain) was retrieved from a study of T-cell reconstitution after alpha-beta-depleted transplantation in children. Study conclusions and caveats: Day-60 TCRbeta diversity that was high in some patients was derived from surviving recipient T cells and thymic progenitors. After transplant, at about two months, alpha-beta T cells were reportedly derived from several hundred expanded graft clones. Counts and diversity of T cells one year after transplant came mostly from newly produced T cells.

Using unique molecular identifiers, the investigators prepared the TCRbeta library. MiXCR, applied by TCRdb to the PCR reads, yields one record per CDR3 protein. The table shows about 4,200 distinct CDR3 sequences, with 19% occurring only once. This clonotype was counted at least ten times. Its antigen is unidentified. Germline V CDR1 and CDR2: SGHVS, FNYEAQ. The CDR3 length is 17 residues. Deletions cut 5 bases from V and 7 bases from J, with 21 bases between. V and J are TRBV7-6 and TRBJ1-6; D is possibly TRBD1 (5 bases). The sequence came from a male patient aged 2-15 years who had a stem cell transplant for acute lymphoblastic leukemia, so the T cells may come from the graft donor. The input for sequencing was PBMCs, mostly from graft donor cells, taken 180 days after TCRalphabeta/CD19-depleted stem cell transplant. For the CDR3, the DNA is TGTGCCAGCAGCCCACGCGGGACCGGAGGAATCAATTCACCCCTCCACTTT. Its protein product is CASSPRGTGGINSPLHF.